Sequencing of this TCR beta chain was carried out in a study of T cell responses to AZD1222 COVID-19 vaccine. Study-wide results and caveats: Spike-specific TCR breadth and depth both grew after two AZD1222 doses. Repertoires in all cases were sampled only once the peak T cell response had passed. Donor demographics were predominantly white British with a female majority; clonal diversity may be underestimated.

Of note for this clone: Its antigen is unknown.

Germline values: CDR1 MDHEN, CDR2 SYDVKM. V lost 6 bases to trimming and J lost 6 bases; unmatched junction nucleotides: 9. The CDR3 sequence is 17 residues long. TCRdb's copy holds only in-frame clones and misses some; the assay was immunoSEQ multiplex PCR. The data contain over 60,000 clones, about four fifths of them singletons. Pooling covered second doses at about 4 or about 12 weeks. Source: peripheral blood, taken 28 days after the second AZD1222 dose. The J gene is TRBJ1-6, the V gene TRBV28, with TRBD1 matching over 12 bases. This receptor was obtained from an adult who received the AZD1222 COVID-19 vaccine. CDR3 DNA sequence: TGTGCCAGCAGCCTCCCGGGACAGGGGGCCCTTAATTCACCCCTCCACTTT. Translation: CASSLPGQGALNSPLHF.